These 28 T cell receptor beta chains were sequenced from one sample in a study of CD8 T cells in Susac syndrome. cDNA came from about 0.5 to 1 ug RNA primed by random hexamers. A single record per CDR3 protein comes from TCRdb applying MiXCR to the immunoSEQ multiplex PCR reads. The table includes more than 250,000 distinct CDR3 sequences, approximately 90% detected once. Material: CD4+ T cells from PBMCs. All receptors derive from a human donor with multiple sclerosis.

This clonotype showed up just a few times. This chain joins TRBV6-5 and TRBJ2-2; D remains ambiguous. Deletions cut 5 bases from V and 1 base from J, with 8 bases between. Germline CDR1 is MNHEY and CDR2 is SVGAGI. The CDR3 runs 14 residues. CDR3 coding DNA: TGTGCCAGCAGTAGCAGACAGAACACCGGGGAGCTGTTTTTT. This sequence encodes CASSSRQNTGELFF.

This clonotype was observed a few times. The chain combines TRBV6-2 or TRBV6-3 with TRBJ2-1, with D uncertain. Germline lookup yields CDR1 MNHEY and CDR2 SVGEGT. This CDR3 spans 11 amino acids. The ends were cut back, 6 bases at V and 6 bases at J, with 6 bases in the middle. The CDR3 reads CASSPGNEQFF. The CDR3 DNA follows: TGTGCCAGCAGCCCTGGCAATGAGCAGTTCTTC.

V is TRBV6-2 or TRBV6-3 and J is TRBJ2-5; D is perhaps TRBD2 (5 bases). Looked up from germline, CDR1 is MNHEY and CDR2 is SVGEGT. The V end lost 10 bases, the J end lost 5 bases, and 20 bases lay between the germline ends. The CDR3 extends over 14 amino acids. The CDR3 region is CATREPGRGETQYF. As DNA, the CDR3 is TGTGCCACTAGGGAACCGGGTCGAGGGGAGACCCAGTACTTC.

The chain combines TRBV24-1 with TRBJ2-2; TRBD2 is a possible D gene (6 bases). The V and J ends lost 5 bases and 4 bases respectively, with 13 bases between them. The CDR3 runs 15 residues. Germline lookup yields CDR1 KGHDR and CDR2 SFDVKD. CDR3 residues: CATSVGGSGTGELFF. The CDR3 DNA reads as TGTGCCACCAGTGTTGGAGGGTCGGGCACCGGGGAGCTGTTTTTT.

The gene calls are TRBV6-6 and TRBJ1-1; D gene uncertain. The CDR3 is 15 residues long. Germline CDR1 and CDR2: MNHNY and SVGAGI (reference sequence). Trimming took 7 bases from V and 3 from J, leaving 18 bases between them. As DNA, the CDR3 is TGTGCCAGCACCGAGGTTGCATTGTTGGACACTGAAGCTTTCTTT. This codes for CASTEVALLDTEAFF.

V gene TRBV30 combines with J gene TRBJ2-5, with D unresolved. Trimming pared 0 bases from V and 4 bases from J, leaving 6 bases between. The CDR3 has 12 amino acids. Germline V gene data show CDR1 as GTSNPN and CDR2 as SVGIG (reference sequence). The CDR3 loop is CAWSVVRETQYF. The CDR3 coding sequence is TGTGCCTGGAGTGTGGTAAGAGAGACCCAGTACTTC. Complete variable domain (other parts from reference TRBV30 and TRBJ2-5): SQTIHQWPATLVQPVGSPLSLECTVEGTSNPNLYWYRQAAGRGLQLLFYSVGIGQISSEVPQNLSASRPQDRQFILSSKKLLLSDSGFYLCAWSVVRETQYFGPGTRLLVL.

V and J are TRBV29-1 and TRBJ2-1; the D gene is possibly TRBD1 (5 bases). This CDR3 has 13 residues. V lost 4 bases and J lost 0, with 7 bases in between. Germline V lookup: CDR1 SQVTM, CDR2 ANQGSEA. The CDR3 sequence: CSVGQGSYNEQFF. In DNA, the CDR3 is TGCAGCGTTGGCCAGGGCTCCTACAATGAGCAGTTCTTC.

This chain joins TRBV7-9 and TRBJ1-2; no clear D. The CDR3 is 14 amino acids. V was pared by 5 bases and J by 6 bases, with 16 bases between. Germline CDR1 reads SEHNR; CDR2 reads FQNEAQ (reference sequence). CDR3 amino acids: CASSLDFGGDGYTF. CDR3 sequence (DNA): TGTGCCAGCAGCCTGGACTTCGGCGGGGATGGCTACACCTTC.

A single count supports this clonotype. This chain connects TRBV27 to TRBJ2-1; no clear D gene. The V gene's germline CDR1 is MNHEY and CDR2 SMNVEV (reference sequence). CDR3 length: 11 amino acids. Trimming removed 8 bases from V and 4 bases from J, with 6 bases in between. This CDR3 reads CASRRYNEQFF. The CDR3 DNA follows: TGTGCCAGCCGACGGTACAATGAGCAGTTCTTC.

This clonotype was counted once. The chain couples TRBV6-2 or TRBV6-3 to TRBJ2-1, with TRBD2 as a possible D gene (6 bases). Per the germline V gene, CDR1 is MNHEY and CDR2 is SVGEGT. Trimming cost V 7 bases and J 0 bases, with 13 bases left between them. The CDR3 covers 15 residues. CDR3 protein: CASNWGLISYNEQFF. In DNA, the CDR3 is TGTGCCAGCAACTGGGGACTTATCTCCTACAATGAGCAGTTCTTC.

The table lists this clonotype with a count of one. The rearrangement joins TRBV10-3 to TRBJ1-1; D not certain. Germline V CDR1 and CDR2: ENHRY, SYGVKD. This CDR3 region has 12 residues. V was shortened by 0 bases and J by 8 bases, with 7 bases between the two germline ends. In DNA, the CDR3 is TGTGCCATCAGTGAGTCGATCGGAGAAGCTTTCTTT. Amino acids: CAISESIGEAFF.

V and J are TRBV6-2 or TRBV6-3 and TRBJ2-3; 14 bases are shared with TRBD2. Germline V gene sequence: CDR1 MNHEY, CDR2 SVGEGT. CDR3 size: 20 residues. V shed 5 bases and J 0 bases; nucleotides not matched to a gene: 13. CDR3 amino acids: CASSRRTSGRPRSSTDTQYF. Here the CDR3 DNA reads TGTGCCAGCAGTCGCCGGACTAGCGGGAGGCCAAGATCTAGCACAGATACGCAGTATTTT.

The chain has TRBV29-1 and TRBJ2-1, with TRBD2 as a possible D gene (5 bases). Between the trimmed V and J ends, which lost 5 bases and 4 bases, there was a span of 12 bases. This CDR3 is 13 amino acids long. Germline V gene sequence: CDR1 SQVTM, CDR2 ANQGSEA. The CDR3 DNA is TGCAGCGTTCGTATGGTAGCGTACAATGAGCAGTTCTTC. Protein sequence: CSVRMVAYNEQFF.

The chain combines TRBV7-9 with TRBJ2-5; no reliable D call. Germline-derived CDR1 and CDR2 are SEHNR and FQNEAQ (reference sequence). This CDR3 spans 14 amino acids. Trimming cost V 3 bases and J 2 bases, with 10 bases left between them. As DNA, the CDR3 is TGTGCCAGCAGCTTGGATGGAATACAAGAGACCCAGTACTTC. Protein: CASSLDGIQETQYF.

The chain carries TRBV18 and TRBJ1-1, with 8 bases lining up with TRBD1. CDR3 size: 15 residues. Germline CDR1 KGHSH, CDR2 LQKENI. V dropped 2 bases and J dropped 4; count of bases not matched to a gene: 6. The CDR3 DNA follows: TGTGCCAGCTCACCAGGGGCAGGGGGCGGCACTGAAGCTTTCTTT. Translating gives CASSPGAGGGTEAFF.

The V gene is TRBV19, the J gene TRBJ2-3; 7 positions agree with TRBD2. V trimming: 1 base; J trimming: 5 bases; junction bases outside the gene matches: 0. CDR1 and CDR2 (germline): LNHDA, SQIVND (reference sequence). This CDR3 spans 13 amino acids. CDR3 nucleotide sequence: TGTGCCAGTAGTATAGGGGGGGGAGATACGCAGTATTTT. Translated, it gives CASSIGGGDTQYF.

The chain joins TRBV29-1 to TRBJ2-5; weak D call: TRBD1 (6 bases). V lost 2 bases and J lost 5, with 12 bases in between. The CDR3 runs 13 residues. From germline, CDR1 is SQVTM and CDR2 ANQGSEA. CDR3 DNA: TGCAGCGTTGAAATCACAGGGAAGGAGACCCAGTACTTC. Encoded protein: CSVEITGKETQYF.

The chain joins TRBV2 to TRBJ1-3; D possibly corresponds to TRBD1 (5 bases). V was trimmed by 5 bases and J by 0 bases, leaving 26 bases between them. Germline CDR1 SNHLY, CDR2 FYNNEI. The CDR3 has 20 residues. The CDR3 here is CASSPNRLAGRSPSGNTIYF. CDR3 nucleotide sequence: TGTGCCAGCAGTCCTAACCGTCTCGCGGGACGGTCCCCCTCTGGAAACACCATATATTTT.

This rearrangement joins TRBV9 to TRBJ1-1; D gene ambiguous. Germline CDR1 is SGDLS and CDR2 is YYNGEE. The V end was cut by 0 bases, the J end by 10 bases, with 13 bases between. The CDR3 has 13 residues. DNA of the CDR3: TGTGCCAGCAGCGTAGGTGGACCCGAGAGAGCTTTCTTT. Protein sequence: CASSVGGPERAFF.

The chain carries TRBV12-3 or TRBV12-4 and TRBJ2-3, with D possibly TRBD1 on 5 matching bases. The ends were cut back, 7 bases at V and 1 base at J, with 12 bases in the middle. The CDR3 length is 14 residues. As DNA, the CDR3 is TGTGCCAGCACCCTGGGGCAGCGCACAGATACGCAGTATTTT. Residues: CASTLGQRTDTQYF.

V usage is TRBV5-1 and J usage is TRBJ2-3; maybe TRBD2 (6 bases). CDR3 size: 16 residues. The ends were cut back, 2 bases at V and 0 bases at J, with 13 bases in the middle. Germline V gene lookup returns CDR1 SGHRS and CDR2 YFSETQ. The CDR3 nucleotides read TGCGCCAGCAGCTTCGGGGTAGCGGTAAGCACAGATACGCAGTATTTT. It is translated as CASSFGVAVSTDTQYF.

The chain joins TRBV12-3 or TRBV12-4 to TRBJ2-6; 7 nucleotides align to TRBD1. There are 16 residues in the CDR3. The J segment lost 1 base and the V segment lost 6 bases, leaving 6 bases of the junction unmatched. CDR3 in DNA: TGTGCCAGCAGCGGACAGGTGAAATCTGGGGCCAACGTCCTGACTTTC. Residues: CASSGQVKSGANVLTF.

This clonotype was seen once. The chain uses TRBV12-3 or TRBV12-4 and TRBJ2-1; D is perhaps TRBD1 or TRBD2 (5 bases each). Trimming left V 6 bases short and J 6 bases short, with 15 bases between. CDR3 length: 14 amino acids. The CDR3 nucleotides are TGTGCCAGCAGGCTGGGACCCGGAATCAATGAGCAGTTCTTC. Translation gives CASRLGPGINEQFF.

CDR3 in amino acids: CAWSVGGEGLNEQFF. DNA of the CDR3: TGTGCCTGGAGTGTCGGGGGGGAGGGCCTCAATGAGCAGTTCTTC. The chain carries TRBV30 and TRBJ2-1; 8 bases are a match to TRBD2. The germline V gene has CDR1 GTSNPN and CDR2 SVGIG (reference sequence). This CDR3 is built from 15 residues. V lost 0 bases to trimming and J lost 6 bases; unmatched junction nucleotides: 7.

This chain connects TRBV24-1 to TRBJ2-1, with D unresolved. The CDR3 totals 14 residues. From germline, CDR1 is KGHDR and CDR2 SFDVKD. Trimming took off 6 bases at V and 7 bases at J, with 15 bases between the two ends. The CDR3 nucleotides are TGTGCCACCAGTAGCCACCGCGCACGGAATGAGCAGTTCTTC. Translating it yields CATSSHRARNEQFF.

The V call is TRBV18, the J call TRBJ2-4; possible D gene TRBD1, 6 bases. Trimming took off 3 bases at V and 6 bases at J, with 15 bases between the two ends. This CDR3 has 15 residues. CDR1 KGHSH and CDR2 LQKENI come from the germline V gene. The CDR3, as DNA: TGTGCCAGCTCACCCCAACGGACAGAGGGAAACATTCAGTACTTC. Protein sequence: CASSPQRTEGNIQYF.

V and J are TRBV3-1 and TRBJ2-1, with a possible D match to TRBD1 (5 bases). The germline V and J ends were trimmed by 4 bases and 5 bases, with 12 bases remaining between them. The V gene's germline CDR1 is LGHDT and CDR2 YNNKEL (reference sequence). The CDR3 loop spans 14 amino acids. CDR3 sequence (DNA): TGTGCCAGCAGCCGGGGCTCCGGGCACAATGAGCAGTTCTTC. As protein: CASSRGSGHNEQFF.

The CDR3 spells CACMLVWSVATQYF. The DNA for the CDR3 is TGTGCCTGCATGTTGGTATGGTCAGTCGCTACGCAGTATTTT. V is TRBV30 and J is TRBJ2-3; no firm D call. V was trimmed by 6 bases and J by 8 bases, leaving 21 bases between them. The V gene's germline CDR1 is GTSNPN and CDR2 SVGIG (reference sequence). The CDR3 is 14 residues long.